Listed here are 27 T cell receptor beta chains from one sample, sequenced in a study of patients and donors after allogeneic stem cell transplantation (dated by TCRdb to about 2020). Library construction relied on RT-PCR. Sequencing relied on a NextSeq 550. TCRdb redid the processing of the public reads, applying fastp at Q25 and MiXCR, and retained in-frame beta chains. Duplicate CDR3 protein sequences are folded into a single record with the most common DNA and genes. The sample yields tens of thousands of distinct CDR3 sequences; about 5% were counted once. The top ten hold 2% to 3% of the sample. The source material was blood, either unsorted or a sorted T cell fraction (not recorded which). These TCRs come from a human donor who was either an allogeneic HSCT recipient or a stem cell or donor lymphocyte infusion donor (not recorded which). It is not recorded whose cells these are; they may come from a transplant donor.

This clonotype was recorded only once. The V and J genes are TRBV11-2 and TRBJ1-1; no reliable D call. CDR3 length: 14 residues. Trimming shortened V by 1 base and J by 5 bases, and 11 bases separated the two germline ends. CDR1 SGHAT and CDR2 FQNNGV come from the germline V gene. The CDR3 DNA sequence: TGTGCCAGCAGCTTAGGGCAGGTGGGAACTGAAGCTTTCTTT. It translates to CASSLGQVGTEAFF.

This clonotype has only a few counts. J is TRBJ2-3 and V is TRBV20-1; weak D call: TRBD2 (5 bases). The CDR3 covers 16 residues. In germline, CDR1 is DFQATT, CDR2 SNEGSKA (reference sequence). V was trimmed by 2 bases and J by 0 bases, leaving 15 bases between them. The CDR3 here is CSARRPRSGSTDTQYF. The DNA of the CDR3 is TGCAGTGCTAGACGCCCCAGGAGCGGTAGCACAGATACGCAGTATTTT.

This clonotype was detected many times. J is TRBJ1-2 and V is TRBV19, with D possibly matching TRBD1 (5 bases). There are 11 residues in the CDR3. Trimming took off 3 bases at V and 8 bases at J, with 7 bases between the two ends. The V gene's germline CDR1 is LNHDA and CDR2 SQIVND (reference sequence). CDR3 DNA sequence: TGTGCCAGTAGTATCCGACAGGGCTACACCTTC. It codes for CASSIRQGYTF. The whole variable domain, remainder taken from reference TRBV19 and TRBJ1-2, is DGGITQSPKYLFRKEGQNVTLSCEQNLNHDAMYWYRQDPGQGLRLIYYSQIVNDFQKGDIAEGYSVSREKKESFPLTVTSAQKNPTAFYLCASSIRQGYTFGSGTRLTVV.

This clonotype was counted between two and nine times. The chain couples TRBV20-1 to TRBJ1-2; D gene ambiguous. In germline, CDR1 is DFQATT, CDR2 SNEGSKA (reference sequence). CDR3 length: 12 residues. The germline V and J ends were trimmed by 0 bases and 0 bases, with 2 bases remaining between them. The CDR3 DNA reads TGCAGTGCTAGAGAATCTAACTATGGCTACACCTTC. It codes for CSARESNYGYTF.

This clonotype was seen ten or more times. A much larger clone differs by one base, so this may be a read error. This chain connects TRBV5-1 to TRBJ2-5, with D maybe TRBD2 (6 bases). V lost 0 bases, J lost 3 bases, and 9 bases lay in between. This CDR3 contains 14 residues. CDR1 is SGHRS and CDR2 is YFSETQ in the germline V gene. The CDR3 DNA reads TGCGCCAGCAGCTTGGCCTGGGGGGAAGAGACCCAGTACTTC. Protein: CASSLAWGEETQYF.

This clonotype appeared many times. The chain carries TRBV5-1 and TRBJ1-1; D not certain. Germline V gene data show CDR1 as SGHRS and CDR2 as YFSETQ. The CDR3 spans 17 residues. V lost 6 bases to trimming and J lost 6 bases, with 27 bases between them. CDR3 residues: CASTLPKGPRGSSEAFF. The CDR3 DNA reads as TGCGCCAGCACCCTCCCAAAGGGCCCCCGGGGAAGCTCTGAAGCTTTCTTT.

This clonotype showed up many times. This chain links TRBV6-1 with TRBJ2-3, with D unclear. This CDR3 spans 12 amino acids. CDR1 and CDR2 (germline): MNHNS, SASEGT. Trimming cost V 6 bases and J 2 bases, with 6 bases left between them. The CDR3 is CASRADTDTQYF. CDR3 nucleotides: TGTGCCAGCAGGGCAGACACAGATACGCAGTATTTT.

In its sample, this clonotype was seen many times. This rearrangement joins TRBV12-3 or TRBV12-4 to TRBJ2-7; the D gene is possibly TRBD1 (5 bases). The CDR3 contains 14 residues. The V and J ends lost 3 bases and 3 bases respectively, with 12 bases between them. This CDR3 reads CASSLDISYYEQYF. The DNA for the CDR3 is TGTGCCAGCAGTTTGGACATCAGTTACTACGAGCAGTACTTC.

The sample holds many counts of this clonotype. The rearrangement uses TRBV19 and TRBJ2-1; TRBD1 is a possible D gene (6 bases). Trimming shortened V by 7 bases and J by 4 bases, and 14 bases separated the two germline ends. The CDR3 sequence is 14 residues long. Per germline, CDR1 LNHDA and CDR2 SQIVND (reference sequence). For the CDR3, the DNA is TGTGCCAGTACCCCGGACAGCGCATACAATGAGCAGTTCTTC. Protein sequence: CASTPDSAYNEQFF.

This clonotype was recorded many times. This chain uses TRBV4-1 with TRBJ1-1, with no clear D. CDR3 size: 14 residues. Trimming took 4 bases from V and 5 from J, leaving 14 bases between them. Germline V gives CDR1 MGHRA, CDR2 YSYEKL. CDR3 region: CASSRPGTITEAFF. CDR3 sequence (DNA): TGCGCCAGCAGCCGCCCAGGCACTATTACTGAAGCTTTCTTT.

The V call is TRBV2, the J call TRBJ2-5, with 15 nucleotides matching TRBD2. CDR1 is SNHLY, CDR2 FYNNEI, per germline. Trimming took 7 bases from V and 1 from J; bases not matched to a gene: 1. This CDR3 is 15 amino acids long. The CDR3 loop reads CASTGLAGGQETQYF. CDR3 nucleotide sequence: TGTGCCAGCACGGGACTAGCGGGGGGCCAAGAGACCCAGTACTTC.

V is TRBV6-2 or TRBV6-3 and J is TRBJ2-2; 10 bases agree with TRBD2. There are 17 residues in the CDR3. Germline CDR1 and CDR2: MNHEY and SVGEGT. V gave up 1 base and J gave up 0 bases; unmatched junction bases: 2. DNA for the CDR3: TGTGCCAGCAGTTACTATCTAGCGGGGGCGAACACCGGGGAGCTGTTTTTT. Translation: CASSYYLAGANTGELFF.

This clonotype showed up many times. The chain recombines TRBV12-3 or TRBV12-4 with TRBJ2-5; 12 positions match TRBD2. Trimming at V came to 3 bases and at J to 7 bases, leaving 12 bases not matched to a gene. The CDR3 consists of 17 residues. In DNA form, the CDR3 reads TGTGCCAGCAGTTTCTTGTCTAGCGGGGGGGCAGGTGGGACCCAGTACTTC. This translates into CASSFLSSGGAGGTQYF.

This clonotype was detected only a few times. The gene calls are TRBV28 and TRBJ1-1, with D hard to call. This CDR3 is 14 amino acids long. Germline values: CDR1 MDHEN, CDR2 SYDVKM. V was clipped by 7 bases and J by 1 base, with 13 bases between them. DNA for the CDR3: TGTGCCAGCACCTCCGGGCCCCCGAACACTGAAGCTTTCTTT. Residues: CASTSGPPNTEAFF.

This chain uses TRBV14 with TRBJ2-1, with 9 bases lining up with TRBD2. The trim removed 1 base at V and 13 bases at J, leaving 5 bases unmatched. Germline loops: CDR1 SGHDN, CDR2 FVKESK. This CDR3 is built from 13 residues. The CDR3 nucleotides are TGTGCCAGCAGCCAAGTAAGGCGGGGGGGCCAGTTCTTC. The encoded protein is CASSQVRRGGQFF.

This clonotype has ten or more counts. This rearrangement joins TRBV6-1 to TRBJ2-2; D gene uncertain. The V gene lost 6 bases and the J gene lost 2 bases, with 13 bases spanning the gap. This CDR3 spans 15 amino acids. Germline V gene sequence: CDR1 MNHNS, CDR2 SASEGT. Here the CDR3 DNA reads TGTGCCAGCAGACGAAGGCAGATAAACACCGGGGAGCTGTTTTTT. It codes for CASRRRQINTGELFF.

The chain has TRBV28 and TRBJ2-1, with D perhaps TRBD1 or TRBD2 (7 bases each). The germline gives CDR1 MDHEN, CDR2 SYDVKM. The V gene lost 1 base and the J gene lost 10 bases, with 14 bases spanning the gap. The CDR3 covers 14 residues. CDR3 DNA: TGTGCCAGCAGTTTATTAGACAGGGACTACGAGCAGTTCTTC. This translates into CASSLLDRDYEQFF.

This clonotype was picked up many times. The chain couples TRBV7-2 to TRBJ1-2, with a tentative D call TRBD1 (6 bases). Germline CDR1 is SGHTA and CDR2 is FQGNSA. The CDR3 has 14 residues. V was trimmed by 2 bases and J by 8 bases, leaving 15 bases between them. This CDR3 reads CASSLQGFGGGYTF. CDR3 bases: TGTGCCAGCAGCTTACAGGGGTTTGGTGGGGGCTACACCTTC.

The sample holds a few counts of this clonotype. The rearrangement joins TRBV5-1 to TRBJ2-7; D gene uncertain. The germline CDR1 and CDR2 sequences are SGHRS and YFSETQ. The V and J ends lost 0 bases and 5 bases respectively, with 9 bases between them. There are 13 residues in the CDR3. The CDR3 sequence is CASSLVGLHEQYF. CDR3 in DNA: TGCGCCAGCAGCTTGGTAGGGCTCCACGAGCAGTACTTC.

In this sample, this clonotype turned up a few times. The rearrangement joins TRBV20-1 to TRBJ2-4; 9 bases fit TRBD1. With 0 bases clipped from V and 8 bases from J, the junction kept 5 bases outside the gene matches. The CDR3 is 14 amino acids. Germline CDR1 is DFQATT and CDR2 is SNEGSKA (reference sequence). CDR3 nucleotides: TGCAGTGCTAGAGAGGGGACAGGGACCGACATTCAGTACTTC. It codes for CSAREGTGTDIQYF.

This clonotype was found many times. This chain links TRBV20-1 with TRBJ2-1, with D perhaps TRBD1 or TRBD2 (5 bases each). Trimming took off 5 bases at V and 6 bases at J, with 17 bases between the two ends. The CDR3 is made up of 14 amino acids. Germline CDR1 is DFQATT and CDR2 is SNEGSKA (reference sequence). The CDR3 reads CSAPGTTDLNEQFF. Written as DNA, the CDR3 is TGCAGTGCTCCCGGGACGACGGATCTCAATGAGCAGTTCTTC.

This clonotype was counted at least ten times. The junction differs from germline at one of its ends, possibly a read error. The chain joins TRBV2 to TRBJ1-1; no clear D. Germline CDR1 is SNHLY and CDR2 is FYNNEI. The CDR3 totals 14 residues. The CDR3 sequence is CASIEMTGYTEAFF. CDR3 DNA sequence: TGTGCCAGCATTGAAATGACGGGGTACACTGAAGCTTTCTTT.

This clonotype was observed at least ten times. The chain carries TRBV25-1 and TRBJ2-5; TRBD2 matches at 7 bases. Germline CDR1 and CDR2: MGHDK and SYGVNS. The length of the CDR3 is 16 residues. V lost 2 bases and J lost 1; bases outside the gene matches: 7. CDR3 residues: CASSEGGVTGQETQYF. DNA for the CDR3: TGTGCCAGCAGTGAAGGGGGGGTTACGGGCCAAGAGACCCAGTACTTC.

This clonotype was seen repeatedly, ten times or more. V usage is TRBV7-9 and J usage is TRBJ2-3; no clear D gene. Germline V gene sequence: CDR1 SEHNR, CDR2 FQNEAQ (reference sequence). CDR3 length: 14 residues. V lost 2 bases and J lost 2, with 8 bases in between. CDR3: CASSLSLSTDTQYF. The CDR3 DNA is TGTGCCAGCAGCTTAAGTCTATCCACAGATACGCAGTATTTT.

This clonotype was observed many times. J is TRBJ2-7 and V is TRBV7-2; D is perhaps TRBD2 (6 bases). V was shortened by 0 bases and J by 5 bases, with 8 bases between the two germline ends. The CDR3 is 13 residues long. CDR1 and CDR2 (germline): SGHTA, FQGNSA. Here the CDR3 DNA reads TGTGCCAGCAGCTTAGCGCGGGGTGACGAGCAGTACTTC. Amino acid sequence: CASSLARGDEQYF.

The rearrangement uses TRBV30 and TRBJ1-1; 7 bases are shared with TRBD1. Trimming at V came to 7 bases and at J to 4 bases, leaving 9 bases not matched to a gene. Looked up from germline, CDR1 is GTSNPN and CDR2 is SVGIG (reference sequence). The CDR3 extends over 13 amino acids. The CDR3 region has the DNA TGTGCCTCGGGGAGGGGGCTGGTCACTGAAGCTTTCTTT. This encodes CASGRGLVTEAFF. Drawing the rest from reference TRBV30 and TRBJ1-1, the complete variable domain is SQTIHQWPATLVQPVGSPLSLECTVEGTSNPNLYWYRQAAGRGLQLLFYSVGIGQISSEVPQNLSASRPQDRQFILSSKKLLLSDSGFYLCASGRGLVTEAFFGQGTRLTVV.

This clonotype has a count of ten or more. The chain couples TRBV23-1 to TRBJ2-2, with D unclear. TRBV23-1 is placed among ORFs of uncertain function. Trimming removed 0 bases at V and 4 bases at J, with 18 bases between. This CDR3 comprises 18 residues. The CDR3 sequence: CASSQSPSTLVVTGELFF. The CDR3, as DNA: TGCGCCAGCAGTCAATCGCCCTCGACACTTGTCGTCACCGGGGAGCTGTTTTTT.